This T cell receptor (beta chain) was documented in a study of beta chain features in type 1 diabetes. This clone has just a few counts. Its antigen is unknown. Study-wide results and caveats: Patients and controls would share equally any PCR tilt toward shorter templates.

Trimming left V 1 base short and J 0 bases short, with 5 bases between. Germline V gene sequence: CDR1 SGHTA, CDR2 FQGNSA. The CDR3 extends over 14 amino acids. The investigators reverse transcribed all of the isolated RNA, so they sequenced expressed TCRB transcripts. TCRdb's copy holds only in-frame clones and misses some; the assay was immunoSEQ multiplex PCR. The profile shows 150,000 to 190,000 clones, roughly 8% of them singletons. The chain combines TRBV7-2 with TRBJ2-3; D is unclear. Sequenced: central memory CD4+ T cells from blood. The clonotype was recovered from a man aged 18 to 30 in good health. The CDR3 is CASSLDSSTDTQYF. CDR3 in DNA: TGTGCCAGCAGCTTAGACAGTAGCACAGATACGCAGTATTTT.